A selection of T cell receptor beta chains follows, all from one sample in a study of cytomegalovirus exposure and HLA in healthy donors. Data came from immunoSEQ multiplex PCR; TCRdb stores just in-frame clones and leaves some out. The sample records roughly 130,000 clones, around 79% being singletons. Input material: PBMCs. The receptors here all came from a young man in good health and CMV-seronegative. Both conserved end residues are part of each CDR3. Fields, in order: J gene, D gene, clone size, V gene, CDR3 DNA, CDR3 protein. A D gene is named only where the DNA matches it firmly. Rows give clone size only sometimes, using once, few, many, or a class for an expanded clone.

TRBJ2-5 | . | . | TRBV5-1 | TGCGCCAGCAGTCTCAGCAGGGGGGTAAATGGGACCCAGTACTTC | CASSLSRGVNGTQYF
TRBJ2-7 | . | . | TRBV6-1 | TGTGCCAGCAGTGATCTGGGCCCCTACGAGCAGTACTTC | CASSDLGPYEQYF
TRBJ2-7 | TRBD1 | . | TRBV6-5 | TGTGCCAGCAGCCCCGGGACAGTCTCCTACGAGCAGTACTTC | CASSPGTVSYEQYF
TRBJ1-6 | . | few | TRBV18 | TGTGCCAGCTCCCCAAACCAGGGTTCCAGTTCACCCCTCCACTTT | CASSPNQGSSSPLHF
TRBJ1-1 | TRBD1 | . | TRBV6-5 | TGTGCCAGCAGTTACTCAGGGGACAGGAGCACTGAAGCTTTCTTT | CASSYSGDRSTEAFF
TRBJ2-7 | TRBD2 | . | TRBV7-2 | TGTGCCAGCAGCCCACTAGCGAGCTACGAGCAGTACTTC | CASSPLASYEQYF
TRBJ2-1 | . | . | TRBV9 | TGTGCCAGCAGCGTAGGTGAGGCCCCCTACAATGAGCAGTTCTTC | CASSVGEAPYNEQFF
TRBJ1-1 | TRBD1 | few | TRBV27 | TGTGCCAGCAGGCCCAGACAGGGTTTCACTGAAGCTTTCTTT | CASRPRQGFTEAFF
TRBJ1-2 | TRBD1 | . | TRBV9 | TGTGCCAGCAGCGTAGATATCGGGACAGGGAACTATGGCTACACCTTC | CASSVDIGTGNYGYTF
TRBJ2-1 | TRBD1 | . | TRBV7-6 | TGTGCCAGCAGCTCCCGAGGGGACAGGGATTACAATGAGCAGTTCTTC | CASSSRGDRDYNEQFF
TRBJ2-1 | . | . | TRBV4-1 | TGCGCCAGCAGCCTTGAGCCCTTGGGGCACTACAATGAGCAGTTCTTC | CASSLEPLGHYNEQFF
TRBJ1-2 | . | . | TRBV7-3 | TGTGCCAGCAGCATCACCGGGACACAGCCAGGTGGCTACACCTTC | CASSITGTQPGGYTF
TRBJ1-2 | . | once | TRBV6-5 | TGTGCCGCCCGCGGCAGGGTGGACTATGGCTACACCTTC | CAARGRVDYGYTF
TRBJ2-7 | . | . | TRBV18 | TGTGCCAGCTCACCGGGCGGGACAGAACTCTACGAGCAGTACTTC | CASSPGGTELYEQYF
TRBJ2-2 | . | once | TRBV7-9 | TGTGCCAGCAGCCAAACCTGGGACACCAAGAACACCGGGGAGCTGTTTTTT | CASSQTWDTKNTGELFF
TRBJ2-1 | TRBD2 | . | TRBV12-5 | TGTGCTAGTGGTCCACCTCCGGGCGGGGGGGCCCATGAGCAGTTCTTC | CASGPPPGGGAHEQFF
TRBJ1-1 | . | . | TRBV18 | TGTGCCAGCTCTTCAAACCAGGGGAACACTGAAGCTTTCTTT | CASSSNQGNTEAFF
TRBJ1-1 | . | . | TRBV7-9 | TGTTCCAGCAGCTCTTTACCAGGGTCCACTGAAGCTTTCTTT | CSSSSLPGSTEAFF
TRBJ1-4 | . | . | TRBV29-1 | TGCAGCGTTGACAGGGGCGAGGAAAAACTGTTTTTT | CSVDRGEEKLFF
TRBJ2-5 | TRBD1 | . | TRBV7-8 | TGTGCCAGCAGCTTAGCGGGGACAGGTCAAGAGACCCAGTACTTC | CASSLAGTGQETQYF
TRBJ2-2 | . | . | TRBV27 | TGTGCCAGCAGTGTCCTCGACAACCTGAACACCGGGGAGCTGTTTTTT | CASSVLDNLNTGELFF
TRBJ2-1 | . | . | TRBV2 | TGTGCCAGCAGGTATAGAGGGTTCAATGAGCAGTTCTTC | CASRYRGFNEQFF
TRBJ1-5 | TRBD1 | . | TRBV27 | TGTGCCAGCAGTTTATCCGGGACAGGTTCCAATCAGCCCCAGCATTTT | CASSLSGTGSNQPQHF
TRBJ2-4 | . | . | TRBV7-2 | TGTGCCAGCAGCTTAGTGATGGGCTGGGAGAACATTCAGTACTTC | CASSLVMGWENIQYF
TRBJ1-2 | TRBD1 | . | TRBV6-5 | TGTGCCAGCAGTTACTCGACGACAGGGGTAGACTATGGCTACACCTTC | CASSYSTTGVDYGYTF
TRBJ2-5 | . | . | TRBV15 | TGTGCCACCAGCAGAGATTATTCTTCGGGACATCGGATTGAGACCCAGTACTTC | CATSRDYSSGHRIETQYF
TRBJ1-4 | . | . | TRBV2 | TGTGCCAGCAGGGTCCCCCGGGGATCTAATGAAAAACTGTTTTTT | CASRVPRGSNEKLFF
TRBJ2-7 | TRBD1 | few | TRBV6-5 | TGTGCCAGCAGTTCACCGGGACAGGGGGCTGGCGAGCAGTACTTC | CASSSPGQGAGEQYF
TRBJ2-7 | . | . | TRBV5-1 | TGCGCCAGCAGCTTGGCCCACAGGCCCTCCGAGCAGTACTTC | CASSLAHRPSEQYF
TRBJ2-7 | . | . | TRBV5-8 | TGTGCCAGCAGCTTCACAGGGGTGGGACTCTACGAGCAGTACTTC | CASSFTGVGLYEQYF
TRBJ1-4 | TRBD1 | few | TRBV30 | TGTGCCTGGAGTCGACAGGGAGACGAAAAACTGTTTTTT | CAWSRQGDEKLFF
TRBJ2-4 | TRBD1 | . | TRBV2 | TGTGCCAGCATCCTCGACAGGGTAGAAAACATTCAGTACTTC | CASILDRVENIQYF
TRBJ1-1 | . | . | TRBV25-1 | TGTGCCAGCAGTGAACCGATTAGACAGAACCTCACGGGAGCTTTCTTT | CASSEPIRQNLTGAFF
TRBJ1-5 | . | once | TRBV6-6 | TGTGCCAGCAGGCAAAATAGCGGACGGCCCCAGCATTTT | CASRQNSGRPQHF
TRBJ2-7 | . | once | TRBV18 | TGTGCCAGCTCACTTGGGACACTCGAGCAGTACTTC | CASSLGTLEQYF
TRBJ1-5 | TRBD1 | few | TRBV5-1 | TGCGCCAGCAGCGAGGGACAGCCAAATCAGCCCCAGCATTTT | CASSEGQPNQPQHF
TRBJ1-1 | . | . | TRBV25-1 | TGTGCCAGCACCAAAACGAGCGGTCGAGAAGCTTTCTTT | CASTKTSGREAFF
TRBJ1-5 | TRBD1 | . | TRBV30 | TGTGCCTGGAGTTCCTTGGACAGGCTCAATCAGCCCCAGCATTTT | CAWSSLDRLNQPQHF
TRBJ1-2 | . | . | TRBV20-1 | TGCAGTACGGACAGTAACTATGGCTACACCTTC | CSTDSNYGYTF
TRBJ2-3 | . | . | TRBV6-5 | TGTGCCAGCAGCGGCACTAGCGATACGCAGTATTTT | CASSGTSDTQYF
TRBJ2-1 | . | . | TRBV9 | TGTGCCAGCAGCGTGCTACAGGGCAATGAGCAGTTCTTC | CASSVLQGNEQFF
TRBJ2-2 | . | . | TRBV27 | TGTGCCAGCAGCCGGTACGGGGAGCTGTTTTTT | CASSRYGELFF
TRBJ1-5 | . | . | TRBV19 | TGTGCCGTACGGGGGGCCGGTAATCAGCCCCAGCATTTT | CAVRGAGNQPQHF
TRBJ2-6 | TRBD1 | . | TRBV27 | TGTGCCAGCAGTTTTGGGACAGCTTCCTCTGGGTCCAACGTCCTGACTTTC | CASSFGTASSGSNVLTF
TRBJ2-7 | . | . | TRBV6-1 | TGTGCCAGCAGTCCCCAGTACTACGAGCAGTACTTC | CASSPQYYEQYF
TRBJ1-1 | . | . | TRBV27 | TGTGCCAGCAGTTCCTCAGGGAGGACTGAAGCTTTCTTT | CASSSSGRTEAFF
TRBJ2-7 | TRBD2 | . | TRBV2 | TGTGCCAGCACCAGCGGGGGGGTCCTTTGCGAGCAGTACTTC | CASTSGGVLCEQYF
TRBJ2-5 | TRBD2 | . | TRBV7-9 | TGTGCCAGCAGCCTGACTAGCGGGGGTTTGGAGACCCAGTACTTC | CASSLTSGGLETQYF
TRBJ1-5 | . | few | TRBV4-3 | TGCGCCAGCAGCCAAGGGGCTTCTCAGCCCCAGCATTTT | CASSQGASQPQHF
TRBJ2-2 | . | . | TRBV15 | TGTGCCACCAGCAGAGAAGGGGTACGGGAGCTGTTTTTT | CATSREGVRELFF
TRBJ1-5 | TRBD1 | . | TRBV6-5 | TGTGCCAGCAGGGAAACAGGGGAAGGTCAGCCCCAGCATTTT | CASRETGEGQPQHF
TRBJ2-7 | . | . | TRBV27 | TGTGCCAGCAGACCCGGACTGAGCGTGTACGAGCAGTACTTC | CASRPGLSVYEQYF
TRBJ2-3 | . | . | TRBV27 | TGTGCCAGCAGTCCCCCCAGACAGATAATAGATACGCAGTATTTT | CASSPPRQIIDTQYF
TRBJ2-1 | . | once | TRBV7-6 | TGTGCCAGCAGCTCCCCGACGGAGTCCTCCTACAATGAGCAGTTCTTC | CASSSPTESSYNEQFF
TRBJ2-7 | TRBD1 | . | TRBV5-1 | TGCGCCAGCAGCCAAGGGACAGGGGGCTCCTACGAGCAGTACTTC | CASSQGTGGSYEQYF
TRBJ1-2 | . | . | TRBV2 | TGTGCCAGCAGTTTTAATATTGAGAGCGGGGGCGATGGCTACACCTTC | CASSFNIESGGDGYTF
TRBJ1-2 | TRBD1 | . | TRBV6-1 | TGTGCCAGCAGTGACCCTCGACAGGGGACTAACTATGGCTACACCTTC | CASSDPRQGTNYGYTF
TRBJ2-2 | TRBD2 | . | TRBV6-5 | TGTGCCAGCAGTTGGACGGGGGGACGCACCGGGGAGCTGTTTTTT | CASSWTGGRTGELFF
TRBJ1-2 | . | . | TRBV23-1 | TGCGCCAGCAGTTGTCTACGGGGCTACACCTTC | CASSCLRGYTF